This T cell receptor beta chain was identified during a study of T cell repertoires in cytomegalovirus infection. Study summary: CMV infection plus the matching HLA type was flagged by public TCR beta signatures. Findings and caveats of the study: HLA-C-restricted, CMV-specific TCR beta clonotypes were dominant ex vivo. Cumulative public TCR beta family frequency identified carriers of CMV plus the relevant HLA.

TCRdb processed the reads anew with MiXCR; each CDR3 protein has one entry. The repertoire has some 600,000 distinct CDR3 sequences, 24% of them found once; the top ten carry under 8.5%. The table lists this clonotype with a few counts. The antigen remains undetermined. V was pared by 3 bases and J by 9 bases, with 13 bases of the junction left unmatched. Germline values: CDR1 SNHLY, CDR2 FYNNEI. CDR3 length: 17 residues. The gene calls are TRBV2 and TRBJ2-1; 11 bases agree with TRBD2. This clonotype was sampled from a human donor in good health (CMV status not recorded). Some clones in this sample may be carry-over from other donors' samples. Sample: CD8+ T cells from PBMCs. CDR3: CASSEKTSGVLWGEQFF. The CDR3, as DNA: TGTGCCAGCAGTGAGAAGACTAGCGGGGTCCTCTGGGGTGAGCAGTTCTTC.